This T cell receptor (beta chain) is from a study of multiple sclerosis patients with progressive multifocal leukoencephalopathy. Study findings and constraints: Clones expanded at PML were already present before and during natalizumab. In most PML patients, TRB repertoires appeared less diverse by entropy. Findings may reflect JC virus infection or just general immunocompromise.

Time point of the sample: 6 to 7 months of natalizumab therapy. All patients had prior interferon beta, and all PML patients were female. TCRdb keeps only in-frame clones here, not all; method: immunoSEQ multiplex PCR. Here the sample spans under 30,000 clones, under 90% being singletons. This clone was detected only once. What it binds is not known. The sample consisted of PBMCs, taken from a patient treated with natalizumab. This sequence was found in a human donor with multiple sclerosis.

As DNA, the CDR3 is TGTGCCAGCAGCTTGTCGGCGTTGAACACTGAAGCTTTCTTT. Its protein product is CASSLSALNTEAFF. This sequence joins TRBV7-9 and TRBJ1-1; D unclear. Germline values: CDR1 SEHNR, CDR2 FQNEAQ (reference sequence). The CDR3 totals 14 residues. The ends were cut back, 3 bases at V and 0 bases at J, with 8 bases in the middle. The whole variable domain, remainder taken from reference TRBV7-9 and TRBJ1-1, is DTGVSQNPRHKITKRGQNVTFRCDPISEHNRLYWYRQTLGQGPEFLTYFQNEAQLEKSRLLSDRFSAERPKGSFSTLEIQRTEQGDSAMYLCASSLSALNTEAFFGQGTRLTVV.